This T cell receptor (beta chain) was documented in a study of tumor-infiltrating lymphocytes in primary liver carcinoma. This clonotype was observed many times. Looked up from germline, CDR1 is SEHNR and CDR2 is FQNEAQ (reference sequence). J lost 2 bases, V lost 8 bases, and 2 bases had no gene match. This CDR3 region has 12 residues. The study co-extracted DNA and RNA from approximately 20-30 mg of unsorted bulk tissue. TCR beta cDNA was made from 400 to 500 ng total RNA with a constant-region primer. Each TCR beta library was derived from three nested multiplex PCR rounds that employed slightly modified ARM-PCR. The first two PCR rounds, roughly 9 cycles each, used TRBV1-TRBV30 forward primers and a C-beta reverse primer. From the multiplex PCR reads, TCRdb called clonotypes with MiXCR, one entry per CDR3 protein. The sample holds roughly 100,000 distinct CDR3 sequences, about 67% seen once.

The chain joins TRBV7-9 to TRBJ2-5, with 7 bases lining up with TRBD2. The sequencing sample was made of liver tumor tissue from sampling region 2. Noted subset: tumor region T2, inferior pole. The receptor was derived from an older woman with primary liver carcinoma and hepatitis B virus infection. The CDR3 DNA sequence: TGTGCCAGCTCTAGCGGACAAGAGACCCAGTACTTC. Translation: CASSSGQETQYF.